This T cell receptor (beta chain) was sequenced in a study of blood T cell repertoires in COVID-19. Germline values: CDR1 LNHDA, CDR2 SQIVND (reference sequence). The CDR3 is 12 residues long. V was pared by 4 bases and J by 4 bases, with 5 bases between. About this clone: The same CDR3 is also encoded by other DNA sequences in this sample.

Clones were sequenced by immunoSEQ multiplex PCR, and TCRdb holds only the in-frame ones, with some missing. The profile shows hundreds of thousands of clones, about 86% of them singletons. Participants' reported clinical history set cohort assignment. J is TRBJ2-1 and V is TRBV19; D gene uncertain. Material for sequencing was PBMCs or T cells enriched from blood (not recorded which). The receptor was isolated from a man aged 25 to 40 with acute COVID-19. The CDR3 nucleotides read TGTGCCAGTAGTACCCGGTACAATGAGCAGTTCTTC. Translation gives CASSTRYNEQFF. Using reference TRBV19 and TRBJ2-1 for the parts outside the CDR3, the full variable domain is DGGITQSPKYLFRKEGQNVTLSCEQNLNHDAMYWYRQDPGQGLRLIYYSQIVNDFQKGDIAEGYSVSREKKESFPLTVTSAQKNPTAFYLCASSTRYNEQFFGPGTRLTVL.